The 3 T cell receptor beta chains listed next were all sequenced from one sample in a study of blood T cell repertoires in COVID-19. Profiled with immunoSEQ multiplex PCR; TCRdb holds only in-frame clones, not every one. The profile shows approximately 110,000 clones, about 70% of them singletons. Sequencing was performed on peripheral blood. These receptors were taken from a man older than 75 with COVID-19, enrolled during active disease.

V and J are TRBV23-1 and TRBJ2-1; 12 bases match TRBD1. TRBV23-1 is identified as an open reading frame with a role that is uncertain. This CDR3 is built from 24 residues. V lost 0 bases, J lost 1 base, and 22 bases stayed unmatched. This CDR3 reads CASSQSGGTGGYEREGRSYNEQFF. In nucleotides, the CDR3 is TGCGCCAGCAGTCAATCAGGGGGGACAGGGGGCTACGAGCGGGAGGGCCGGTCCTACAATGAGCAGTTCTTC.

This chain uses TRBV5-1 with TRBJ2-1, with 9 bases that match TRBD1. The CDR3 spans 15 residues. Germline CDR1 is SGHRS and CDR2 is YFSETQ. V was clipped by 5 bases and J by 7 bases; unmatched bases: 10. CDR3 sequence (DNA): TGCGCCAGCAGTAGTGGGACAGGGAGATTGAATGAGCAGTTCTTC. It translates to CASSSGTGRLNEQFF. The variable domain in full, with the rest retrieved from reference TRBV5-1 and TRBJ2-1, is KAGVTQTPRYLIKTRGQQVTLSCSPISGHRSVSWYQQTPGQGLQFLFEYFSETQRNKGNFPGRFSGRQFSNSRSEMNVSTLELGDSALYLCASSSGTGRLNEQFFGPGTRLTVL.

The V gene is TRBV11-3, the J gene TRBJ2-2; weak D call: TRBD1 (5 bases). V was trimmed by 1 base and J by 1 base, leaving 13 bases between them. Germline loops: CDR1 SGHNT, CDR2 YENEEA. The CDR3 has 17 residues. CDR3 amino acids: CASSLVRWQGNTGELFF. CDR3 nucleotides: TGTGCCAGCAGCTTAGTCCGGTGGCAGGGGAACACCGGGGAGCTGTTTTTT.